This T cell receptor (beta chain) was recovered during a study of identical twins. General observations from the study: Insertion counts were lower in abundant cord blood beta clonotypes, a trend that memory repertoires did not show.

A universal primer site came from template switching; cDNA carried unique molecular identifiers. TCRdb fed the 5' RACE reads into MiXCR, producing one record per CDR3 protein. The sample includes 420,000 or so distinct CDR3 sequences, approximately 17% of them seen just once. Germline values: CDR1 SGHRS, CDR2 YFSETQ. The CDR3 is made up of 16 amino acids. V was trimmed by 4 bases and J by 1 base, leaving 14 bases between them. Points on this clonotype: Its matching antigen is unknown.

This sequence originates from a man aged 45-60 years in good health. This rearrangement joins TRBV5-1 to TRBJ2-2, with a weak D call TRBD1 (5 bases). The material sequenced was naive T cells sorted from blood. The CDR3 bases are TGCGCCAGCAGCCTGGAAAAGGGGTGGAACACCGGGGAGCTGTTTTTT. This gives the protein CASSLEKGWNTGELFF.